This record looks at one T cell receptor beta chain sequence and its context. The antigen is unknown. Vbeta (60) and Jbeta (13) primers were used in the PCR. Assay used: immunoSEQ multiplex PCR; TCRdb lists only in-frame clones, some missing. This sample's table reports around 55,000 clones. The sample comes from a study of cytomegalovirus exposure and HLA in healthy donors. Study outcomes and limitations: Judged likely to be a sequencing artifact was a cluster of highly shared sequence variants.

Source material: PBMCs. This TCR was sampled from a man aged 45 to 65 in good health and CMV-seropositive.

Written as DNA, the CDR3 is TGCAGCGTTGTTCCCTTGCGATTCTCCTACAATGAGCAGTTCTTC. It translates to CSVVPLRFSYNEQFF. The chain employs TRBV29-1 and TRBJ2-1; D not certain. The CDR3 is 15 amino acids. CDR1 and CDR2 (germline): SQVTM, ANQGSEA. V was clipped by 4 bases and J by 0 bases, with 13 bases between them.